The sequence of this TCR beta chain was determined in a study of T cells after yellow fever vaccination. Study findings and constraints: Post-booster samples contained most primary-vaccination clones (just under 98% CD4, around 88% CD8).

Germline values: CDR1 MGHRA, CDR2 YSYEKL. Trimming cost V 0 bases and J 3 bases, with 12 bases left between them. CDR3 length equals 16 residues. Template switching with 5'RACE generated the TCR cDNA and added a universal primer site and UMIs. TCRdb redid the calling of the 5' RACE reads with MiXCR, one entry per CDR3 protein. Here the sample spans about 85,000 distinct CDR3 sequences, about an eighth being singletons. Sample: CD8+ T cells not binding an NS4B(214-222) dextramer, sorted from PBMCs, taken about 21 days after the first yellow fever vaccination. The chain recombines TRBV4-1 with TRBJ2-1, with D tentatively TRBD2 (5 bases). This TCR was recovered from a man aged 18 to 30 who received the YFV17D yellow fever vaccine. As DNA, the CDR3 is TGCGCCAGCAGCCAAGAGAGGGTCATCCTCTACAATGAGCAGTTCTTC. As protein: CASSQERVILYNEQFF.